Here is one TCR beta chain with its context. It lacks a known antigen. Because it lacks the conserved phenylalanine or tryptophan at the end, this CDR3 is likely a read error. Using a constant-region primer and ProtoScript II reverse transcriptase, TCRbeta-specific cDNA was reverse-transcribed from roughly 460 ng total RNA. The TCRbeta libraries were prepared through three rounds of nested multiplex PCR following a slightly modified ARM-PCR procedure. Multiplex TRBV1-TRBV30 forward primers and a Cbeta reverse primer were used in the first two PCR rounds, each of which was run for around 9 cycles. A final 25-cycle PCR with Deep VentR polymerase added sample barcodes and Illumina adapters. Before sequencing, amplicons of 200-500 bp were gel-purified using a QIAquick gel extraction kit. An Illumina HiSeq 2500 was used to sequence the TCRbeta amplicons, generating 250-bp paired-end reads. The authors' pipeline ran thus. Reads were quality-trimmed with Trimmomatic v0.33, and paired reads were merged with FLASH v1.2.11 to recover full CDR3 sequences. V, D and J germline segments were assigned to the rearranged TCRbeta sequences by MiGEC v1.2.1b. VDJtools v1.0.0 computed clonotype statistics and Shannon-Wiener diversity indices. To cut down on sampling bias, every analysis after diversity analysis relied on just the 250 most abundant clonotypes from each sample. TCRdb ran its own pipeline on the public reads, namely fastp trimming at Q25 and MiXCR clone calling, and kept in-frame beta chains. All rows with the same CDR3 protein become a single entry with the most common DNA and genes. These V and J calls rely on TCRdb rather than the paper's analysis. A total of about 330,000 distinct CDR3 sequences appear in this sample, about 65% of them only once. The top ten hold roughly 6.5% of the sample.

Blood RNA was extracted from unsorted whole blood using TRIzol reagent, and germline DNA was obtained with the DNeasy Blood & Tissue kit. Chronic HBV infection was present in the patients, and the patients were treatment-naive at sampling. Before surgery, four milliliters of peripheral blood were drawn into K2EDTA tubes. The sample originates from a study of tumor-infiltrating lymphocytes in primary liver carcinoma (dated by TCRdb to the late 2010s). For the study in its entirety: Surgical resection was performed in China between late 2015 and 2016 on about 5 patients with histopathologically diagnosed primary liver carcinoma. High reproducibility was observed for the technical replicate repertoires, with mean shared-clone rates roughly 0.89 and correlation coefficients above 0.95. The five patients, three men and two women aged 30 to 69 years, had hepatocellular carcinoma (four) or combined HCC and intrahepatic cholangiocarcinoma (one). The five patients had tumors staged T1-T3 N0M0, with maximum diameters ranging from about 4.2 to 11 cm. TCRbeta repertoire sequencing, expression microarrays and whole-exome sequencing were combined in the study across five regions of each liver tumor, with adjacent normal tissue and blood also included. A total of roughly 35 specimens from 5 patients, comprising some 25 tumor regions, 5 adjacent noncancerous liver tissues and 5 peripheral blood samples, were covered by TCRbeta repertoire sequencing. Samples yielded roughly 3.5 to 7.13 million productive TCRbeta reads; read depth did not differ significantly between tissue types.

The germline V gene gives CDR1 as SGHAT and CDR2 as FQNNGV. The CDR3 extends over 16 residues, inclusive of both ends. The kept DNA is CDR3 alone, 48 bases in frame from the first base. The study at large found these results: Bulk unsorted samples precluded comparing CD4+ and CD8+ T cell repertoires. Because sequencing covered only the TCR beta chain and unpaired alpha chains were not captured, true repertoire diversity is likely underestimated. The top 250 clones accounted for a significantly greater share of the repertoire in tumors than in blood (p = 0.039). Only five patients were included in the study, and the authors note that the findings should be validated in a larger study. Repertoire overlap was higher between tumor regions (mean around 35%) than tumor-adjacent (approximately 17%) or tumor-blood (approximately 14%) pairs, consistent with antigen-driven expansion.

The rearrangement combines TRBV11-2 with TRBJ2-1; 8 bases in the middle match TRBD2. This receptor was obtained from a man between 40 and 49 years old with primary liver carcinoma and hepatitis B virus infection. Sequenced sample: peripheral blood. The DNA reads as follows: TGTGCCAGCAGCCAAATTAGCGGGACCTCCTACAATGGGCAGTTCTTG. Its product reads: CASSQISGTSYNGQFL.